Reported below is one TCR beta chain. The target antigen is unknown. This entry belongs to a study of cytomegalovirus exposure and HLA in healthy donors. Background on the study: The 110 or so validation repertoires were produced on the same platform as the roughly 700 repertoires of the first cohort. This was reported in a later analysis.

Study findings and constraints: First-cohort TCR clusters tended to co-occur in the roughly 130 validation repertoires, a later analysis found. It was reportedly the case that the classifier diagnosed cytomegalovirus status with high specificity and sensitivity.

Sequencing was performed with immunoSEQ multiplex PCR; in TCRdb, only in-frame clones are kept and a portion is missing. The table shows some 110,000 clones, with less than 90% occurring only once. The CDR3 spans 17 residues. Germline V gene lookup returns CDR1 MNHEY and CDR2 SMNVEV (reference sequence). The V end lost 4 bases, the J end lost 0 bases, and 13 bases lay between the germline ends. The rearrangement joins TRBV27 to TRBJ1-6; D unclear. Material for sequencing was PBMCs. This clonotype was sampled from a man younger than 35 in good health and CMV-seropositive. This CDR3 is CASSSSPSSSYNSPLHF. The CDR3 coding sequence is TGTGCCAGCAGTTCCAGCCCTTCTAGCTCCTATAATTCACCCCTCCACTTT.